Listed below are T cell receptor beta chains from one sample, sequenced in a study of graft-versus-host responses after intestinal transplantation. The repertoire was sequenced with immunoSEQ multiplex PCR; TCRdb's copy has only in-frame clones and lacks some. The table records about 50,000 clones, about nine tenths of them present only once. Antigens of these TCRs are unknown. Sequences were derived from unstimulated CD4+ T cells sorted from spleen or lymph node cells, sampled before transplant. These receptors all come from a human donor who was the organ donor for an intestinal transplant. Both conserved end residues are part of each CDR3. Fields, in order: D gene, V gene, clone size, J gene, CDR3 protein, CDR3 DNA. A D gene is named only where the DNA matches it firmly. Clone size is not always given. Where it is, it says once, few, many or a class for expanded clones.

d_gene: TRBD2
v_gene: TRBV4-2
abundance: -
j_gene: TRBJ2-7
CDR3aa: CASSYGLAGNYEQYF
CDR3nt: TGTGCCAGCAGCTACGGACTAGCGGGAAACTACGAGCAGTACTTC

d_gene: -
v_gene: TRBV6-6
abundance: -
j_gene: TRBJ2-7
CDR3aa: CASRSTGSYEQYF
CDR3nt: TGTGCCAGCAGATCGACAGGTTCCTACGAGCAGTACTTC

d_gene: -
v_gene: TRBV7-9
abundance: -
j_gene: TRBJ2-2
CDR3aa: CASSLAGAPNTGELFF
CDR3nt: TGTGCCAGCAGCTTAGCAGGGGCGCCGAACACCGGGGAGCTGTTTTTT

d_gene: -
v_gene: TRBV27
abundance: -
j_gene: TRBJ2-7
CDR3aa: CASSFREGASYEQYF
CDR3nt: TGTGCCAGCAGTTTTAGGGAAGGGGCTTCCTACGAGCAGTACTTC

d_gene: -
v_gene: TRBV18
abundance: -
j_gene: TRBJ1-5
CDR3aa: CASSSHRDQPQHF
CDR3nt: TGTGCCAGCTCATCCCATCGGGATCAGCCCCAGCATTTT

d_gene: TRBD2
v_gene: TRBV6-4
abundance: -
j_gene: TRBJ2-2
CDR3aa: CASSALAGGRTGELFF
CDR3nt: TGTGCCAGCAGTGCCCTAGCGGGAGGAAGGACCGGGGAGCTGTTTTTT

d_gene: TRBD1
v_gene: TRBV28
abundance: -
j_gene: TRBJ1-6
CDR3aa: CASTSPTGEFGSPLHF
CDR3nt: TGTGCCAGCACCTCTCCGACAGGGGAGTTTGGGTCACCCCTCCACTTT

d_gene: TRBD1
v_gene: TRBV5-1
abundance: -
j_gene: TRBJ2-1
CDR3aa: CASSFRVDRNNEQFF
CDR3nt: TGCGCCAGCAGCTTTCGGGTGGACAGGAACAATGAGCAGTTCTTC

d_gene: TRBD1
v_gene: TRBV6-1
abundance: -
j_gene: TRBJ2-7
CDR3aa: CASSRTGDEQYF
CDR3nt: TGTGCCAGCAGTCGGACAGGGGACGAGCAGTACTTC

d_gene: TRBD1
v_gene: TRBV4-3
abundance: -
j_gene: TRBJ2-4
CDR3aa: CASSQKDRGLAKNIQYF
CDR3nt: TGCGCCAGCAGCCAAAAGGACAGGGGGCTAGCCAAAAACATTCAGTACTTC

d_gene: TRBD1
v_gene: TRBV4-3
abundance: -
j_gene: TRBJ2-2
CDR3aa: CASSQDLRTGDTGELFF
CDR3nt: TGCGCCAGCAGCCAAGATCTAAGGACAGGGGACACCGGGGAGCTGTTTTTT

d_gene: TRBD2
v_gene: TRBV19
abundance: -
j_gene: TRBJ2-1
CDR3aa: CASSILAGYNEQFF
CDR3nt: TGTGCCAGTAGTATACTAGCGGGGTACAATGAGCAGTTCTTC

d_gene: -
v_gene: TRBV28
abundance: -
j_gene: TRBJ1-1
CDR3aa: CASSLLPQGNTEAFF
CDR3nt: TGTGCCAGCAGTTTACTCCCACAGGGGAACACTGAAGCTTTCTTT

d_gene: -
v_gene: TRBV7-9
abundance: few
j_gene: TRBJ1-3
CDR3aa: CASSPPVSGNTIYF
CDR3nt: TGTGCCAGCAGCCCACCCGTATCTGGAAACACCATATATTTT

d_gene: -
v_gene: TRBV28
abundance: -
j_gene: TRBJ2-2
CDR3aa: CASSFAYRYTGELFF
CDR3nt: TGTGCCAGCAGTTTTGCATACAGGTACACCGGGGAGCTGTTTTTT